This T cell receptor (beta chain) was recorded in a study of blood T cell repertoires in COVID-19. Study as a whole: In each case, the material was cDNA or gDNA derived from T cells, B-cell-depleted T cells, or PBMCs.

Trimming left V 2 bases short and J 6 bases short, with 16 bases between. The CDR3 is 15 amino acids. Germline CDR1 MDHEN, CDR2 SYDVKM. The authors' processing: Reference gene primer amplification gave estimated nucleated cell counts. Sequencing used immunoSEQ multiplex PCR; TCRdb keeps in-frame clones, though not all of them. The V and J calls and the clone size are those of that table, but D and trimming were determined from the DNA. The sample holds about 380,000 clones, approximately 90% seen once. Those enrolled, adults aged roughly 18 to 90 years, came from 25 or so US areas. Assignments of participants to cohorts depended upon their own reported clinical history.

The genes are TRBV28 and TRBJ1-1; tentatively, D is TRBD1 (5 bases). The sequence derives from a woman younger than 30 who had recovered from COVID-19. Sequences were obtained from PBMCs or T cells enriched from blood (not recorded which). The CDR3 DNA follows: TGTGCCAGCAGTTTACGCCCGGGGGGGTCCGCTGAAGCTTTCTTT. This gives the protein CASSLRPGGSAEAFF.